The source of this TCR beta chain is a study of beta chain features in type 1 diabetes. Study-wide context: All of the samples together had roughly 110 million sorted cells examined.

Cell sorting via CD45RO/CCR7/CD25/CD127/CD95/CD27 was performed to obtain CD4+ naive, central memory, regulatory and stem cell-like memory cells. This clone appeared a few times. Sequencing targeted expressed TCRB transcripts, as all isolated RNA had been reverse transcribed. The protocol was immunoSEQ multiplex PCR, while the TCRdb copy is restricted to in-frame clones and leaves out a portion. The sample yields some 400,000 clones, about 15% seen once. The clonotype originates from a young woman in good health. Source material: naive CD4+ T cells from blood.

The CDR3 spells CASSTDRVETQYF. For the CDR3, the DNA is TGTGCCAGTAGTACAGACAGGGTTGAGACCCAGTACTTC. This chain connects TRBV19 to TRBJ2-5; 7 nucleotides match TRBD1. Germline V gene sequence: CDR1 LNHDA, CDR2 SQIVND (reference sequence). The CDR3 length is 13 residues. The V segment lost 4 bases and the J segment 5 bases; nucleotides outside the gene matches: 4.